This T cell receptor (beta chain) was recovered during a study of cytomegalovirus exposure and HLA in healthy donors. The donors comprised healthy bone marrow donors. PCR employed 60 Vbeta and 13 Jbeta primers. Some clones are missing from TCRdb's copy, which holds only in-frame ones; the method was immunoSEQ multiplex PCR. In the table there are about 150,000 clones, around three quarters of which are singletons. The CDR3 sequence is 14 residues long. Germline CDR1 SGHRS, CDR2 YFSETQ. V was shortened by 4 bases and J by 1 base, with 12 bases between the two germline ends. Study-wide results and limits: As confirmed in vitro, a few CMV-associated chains were specific for CMV antigens. Later, an analysis found that common viral pathogens appeared to be linked with several of the most significant clusters.

With regard to this clone: Its cognate antigen is unknown.

The sequence was collected from a male donor in good health and CMV-seronegative. The sample was PBMCs. J is TRBJ2-7 and V is TRBV5-1; perhaps TRBD1 as D (6 bases). CDR3 in DNA: TGCGCCAGCAGCATACTCGGACAGTCCTACGAGCAGTACTTC. As protein: CASSILGQSYEQYF.